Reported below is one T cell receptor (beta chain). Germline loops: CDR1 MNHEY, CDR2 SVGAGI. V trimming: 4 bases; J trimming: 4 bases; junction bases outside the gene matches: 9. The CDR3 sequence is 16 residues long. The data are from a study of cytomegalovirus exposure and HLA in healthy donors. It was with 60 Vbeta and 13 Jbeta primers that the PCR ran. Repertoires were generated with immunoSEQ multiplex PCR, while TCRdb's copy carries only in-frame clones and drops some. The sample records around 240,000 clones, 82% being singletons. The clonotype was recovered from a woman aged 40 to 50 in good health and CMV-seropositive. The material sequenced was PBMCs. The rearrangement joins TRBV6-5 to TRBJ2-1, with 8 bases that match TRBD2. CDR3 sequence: CASSFQSGGGYNEQFF. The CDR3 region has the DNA TGTGCCAGCAGTTTCCAATCGGGGGGGGGTTACAATGAGCAGTTCTTC.